One T cell receptor (beta chain) is described in this entry. TCRdb keeps only in-frame clones here, not all; method: immunoSEQ multiplex PCR. The table has about 370,000 clones, roughly 90% seen once. The data are from a study of blood T cell repertoires in COVID-19. The wider study: Samples representing acute and convalescent COVID-19 were sourced from the United States, Italy and Spain. T cells, B-cell-depleted T cells, or PBMCs provided the cDNA or gDNA that served as material.

The sample comprised peripheral blood. This TCR was recovered from a woman in her twenties or thirties with COVID-19, enrolled during active disease.

The CDR3 reads CAWSGPDRRGDTEAFF. The CDR3, as DNA: TGTGCCTGGAGTGGACCTGACCGCAGGGGGGATACTGAAGCTTTCTTT. The rearrangement uses TRBV30 and TRBJ1-1; TRBD1 aligns across 7 bases. Germline trimming cut 1 base from V and 5 bases from J; bases unmatched to any gene: 13. The CDR3 is 16 residues long. Looked up from germline, CDR1 is GTSNPN and CDR2 is SVGIG (reference sequence).